The 24 T cell receptor beta chains below all came from one sample that was sequenced in a study of blood T cell repertoires in COVID-19. Generated by immunoSEQ multiplex PCR, the TCRdb table keeps only in-frame clones and is missing some. The profile covers 200,000 to 250,000 clones, with around nine tenths appearing a single time and about 7.6% taken by the ten largest. The sequenced material came from peripheral blood. These receptors were collected from a woman aged 65 to 85 with active or convalescent COVID-19.

This chain connects TRBV5-5 to TRBJ1-1; D is unresolved. The CDR3 runs 14 residues. V was shortened by 6 bases and J by 1 base, with 13 bases between the two germline ends. The V gene's germline CDR1 is SGHKS and CDR2 YYEKEE (reference sequence). CDR3 sequence reads: CASNKDWGNTEAFF. CDR3 bases: TGTGCCAGCAACAAGGACTGGGGGAACACTGAAGCTTTCTTT. Combining the CDR3 with reference TRBV5-5 and TRBJ1-1 gives the whole variable domain DAGVTQSPTHLIKTRGQQVTLRCSPISGHKSVSWYQQVLGQGPQFIFQYYEKEERGRGNFPDRFSARQFPNYSSELNVNALLLGDSALYLCASNKDWGNTEAFFGQGTRLTVV.

The chain carries TRBV11-2 and TRBJ2-7, with 11 bases aligning to TRBD2. Germline CDR1 is SGHAT and CDR2 is FQNNGV. V shed 3 bases and J 3 bases; nucleotides not matched to a gene: 4. CDR3 length: 15 amino acids. The CDR3 reads CASSFSGTSGYEQYF. Written as DNA, the CDR3 is TGTGCCAGCAGCTTCTCCGGGACTAGCGGCTACGAGCAGTACTTC.

V is TRBV2 and J is TRBJ1-5; 9 nucleotides line up with TRBD1. Per germline, CDR1 SNHLY and CDR2 FYNNEI. V shed 6 bases, J shed 6 bases, and the junction held 9 bases outside the gene matches. The CDR3 is made up of 15 amino acids. The CDR3 sequence: CASRIGTGSPQPQHF. CDR3 DNA: TGTGCCAGCAGGATCGGGACAGGGAGCCCTCAGCCCCAGCATTTT.

The chain combines TRBV10-3 with TRBJ1-3, with 8 bases that match TRBD1. V was clipped by 2 bases and J by 2 bases; unmatched bases: 5. Germline lookup yields CDR1 ENHRY and CDR2 SYGVKD. CDR3 size: 16 residues. The chain's CDR3 is CAISEPLTGAGNTIYF. In DNA form, the CDR3 reads TGTGCCATCAGTGAGCCATTGACAGGGGCTGGAAACACCATATATTTT.

The chain combines TRBV19 with TRBJ1-4; 9 bases fit TRBD1. The V and J ends lost 4 bases and 7 bases, in that order; junction bases with no gene match: 10. The CDR3 is 16 amino acids. Per germline, CDR1 LNHDA and CDR2 SQIVND (reference sequence). The CDR3 DNA is TGTGCCAGTAGTAGAAGAACGGGACAGGGCACTGAAAAACTGTTTTTT. Translation gives CASSRRTGQGTEKLFF.

V and J are TRBV7-2 and TRBJ1-1; 11 nucleotides line up with TRBD1. The CDR3 is 18 amino acids. Germline CDR1 SGHTA, CDR2 FQGNSA. The trim removed 0 bases at V and 5 bases at J, leaving 11 bases unmatched. The CDR3 nucleotides read TGTGCCAGCAGCTTAGCCAGTGGGGGACAGGGGGGAGGTACTGAAGCTTTCTTT. Translation gives CASSLASGGQGGGTEAFF.

The gene calls are TRBV10-3 and TRBJ1-3; D is possibly TRBD1 (5 bases). This CDR3 comprises 17 residues. The V gene lost 0 bases and the J gene lost 4 bases, with 16 bases spanning the gap. Looked up from germline, CDR1 is ENHRY and CDR2 is SYGVKD. In nucleotides, the CDR3 is TGTGCCATCAGTGAGTCGGGGCCCGGGGGAAACGGAAACACCATATATTTT. The encoded protein is CAISESGPGGNGNTIYF.

Details on this clone: This likely comes from a read error, as the CDR3 has no conserved phenylalanine or tryptophan at its end. This sequence joins TRBV11-2 and TRBJ1-1; D unclear. Germline lookup yields CDR1 SGHAT and CDR2 FQNNGV. CDR3 length: 11 amino acids. V gave up 5 bases and J gave up 5 bases, with 6 bases separating them. The CDR3 sequence is CASSPHTEAFL. CDR3 in DNA: TGTGCCAGCAGCCCCCATACTGAAGCTTTCCTT.

The chain links TRBV12-3 or TRBV12-4 to TRBJ1-2; perhaps TRBD1 as D (6 bases). V lost 7 bases and J 4 bases, leaving 10 bases between the germline ends. CDR3 length: 12 amino acids. The CDR3 coding sequence is TGTGCCAGCAATACAGGGCTCTATGGCTACACCTTC. Amino acid sequence: CASNTGLYGYTF.

This rearrangement joins TRBV7-9 to TRBJ1-4, with 11 bases aligning to TRBD1. This CDR3 contains 17 residues. Germline assignment: CDR1 SEHNR and CDR2 FQNEAQ (reference sequence). After removal of 0 bases from V and 1 base from J, the junction contained 1 base not matched to a gene. The CDR3, as DNA: TGTGCCAGCAGCTTAGCGGGGACAGGGGGAACTAATGAAAAACTGTTTTTT. It encodes CASSLAGTGGTNEKLFF.

This clone was seen a few times. V gene TRBV7-3 combines with J gene TRBJ1-4; D gene uncertain. CDR3 size: 15 residues. Germline values: CDR1 SGHTA, CDR2 FQGTGA. V lost 5 bases and J 8 bases, leaving 18 bases between the germline ends. The CDR3 DNA reads as TGTGCCAGCAGCCCTACCGGAGGGTTCGGGGAAAAACTGTTTTTT. The encoded protein is CASSPTGGFGEKLFF.

J is TRBJ2-4 and V is TRBV5-1; D is possibly TRBD1 (7 bases). The CDR3 has 15 residues. CDR1 is SGHRS, CDR2 YFSETQ, per germline. The ends were cut back, 3 bases at V and 9 bases at J, with 19 bases in the middle. CDR3 residues: CASSSTGLLEGIQYF. The CDR3 DNA sequence: TGCGCCAGCAGCTCGACAGGGCTTTTGGAGGGCATTCAGTACTTC.

CDR3 bases: TGTGCTAGTGGTTCTATGTTTACAGGGAACACTGAAGCTTTCTTT. This sequence encodes CASGSMFTGNTEAFF. This chain links TRBV12-5 with TRBJ1-1; possible D gene TRBD1, 5 bases. Germline values: CDR1 LGHNT, CDR2 FRNRAP. V was trimmed by 4 bases and J by 1 base, leaving 13 bases between them. The CDR3 is 15 amino acids.

This clone was seen a single time. V usage is TRBV10-1 and J usage is TRBJ2-7; the match to TRBD2 covers 7 bases. Germline-derived CDR1 and CDR2 are WNHNN and SYGVQD (reference sequence). CDR3 length: 14 amino acids. J was trimmed by 6 bases and V by 0 bases; bases with no gene match: 5. CDR3 bases: TGCGCCAGCAGTGAGTCTGGGGGGGAAGTCGAGCAGTACTTC. Translating it yields CASSESGGEVEQYF.

This clone was counted between two and nine times. The chain uses TRBV5-6 and TRBJ1-5; TRBD1 is a possible D gene (6 bases). This CDR3 spans 12 amino acids. Trimming took 7 bases from V and 8 from J, leaving 13 bases between them. Germline V gene lookup returns CDR1 SGHDT and CDR2 YYEEEE. The CDR3 sequence is CASQRGGEPQHF. In DNA, the CDR3 is TGTGCCAGCCAACGAGGGGGAGAGCCCCAGCATTTT. Supplemented by reference TRBV5-6 and TRBJ1-5, the full variable domain reads DAGVTQSPTHLIKTRGQQVTLRCSPKSGHDTVSWYQQALGQGPQFIFQYYEEEERQRGNFPDRFSGHQFPNYSSELNVNALLLGDSALYLCASQRGGEPQHFGDGTRLSIL.

This chain links TRBV5-5 with TRBJ1-2; D is undetermined. CDR1 is SGHKS, CDR2 YYEKEE, per germline (reference sequence). V was pared by 3 bases and J by 4 bases, with 19 bases between. The CDR3 is 16 amino acids. The CDR3 coding sequence is TGTGCCAGCAGCTCCCTAATGAGGGTATCCGGCTATGGCTACACCTTC. The encoded protein is CASSSLMRVSGYGYTF.

The chain joins TRBV10-3 to TRBJ1-1, with D uncertain. Germline V gives CDR1 ENHRY, CDR2 SYGVKD. Deletions cut 8 bases from V and 11 bases from J, with 24 bases between. The CDR3 loop spans 14 amino acids. This chain's CDR3 is CAIDPLRPLSIAFF. CDR3 nucleotides: TGTGCCATCGACCCACTACGTCCCCTATCCATCGCTTTCTTT.

This chain uses TRBV10-3 with TRBJ1-1, with a weak D call TRBD1 (5 bases). This CDR3 is 13 amino acids long. CDR1 and CDR2 (germline): ENHRY, SYGVKD. The V end was cut by 6 bases, the J end by 4 bases, with 12 bases between. CDR3 in amino acids: CAISTLTATEAFF. The CDR3 DNA follows: TGTGCCATCAGCACCTTGACAGCCACTGAAGCTTTCTTT.

The chain uses TRBV7-9 and TRBJ2-5, with 8 positions matching TRBD1. The CDR3 is 14 residues long. J was trimmed by 3 bases and V by 4 bases; bases with no gene match: 4. Germline CDR1 SEHNR, CDR2 FQNEAQ (reference sequence). The CDR3 sequence is CASSWTGKKETQYF. CDR3 coding DNA: TGTGCCAGCAGCTGGACAGGGAAAAAAGAGACCCAGTACTTC.

The chain uses TRBV6-6 and TRBJ1-5, with D unresolved. V was trimmed by 6 bases and J by 9 bases, leaving 15 bases between them. From germline, CDR1 is MNHNY and CDR2 SVGAGI (reference sequence). This CDR3 has 13 residues. CDR3 loop: CASSPLGEGPQHF. CDR3 nucleotides: TGTGCCAGCAGCCCCCTAGGTGAGGGGCCCCAGCATTTT.

This clone is a singleton in its sample. The CDR3 coding sequence is TGCGCCAGCAGCCAAGACCCTACAGCTGGTGAAAAACTGTTTTTT. Its protein is CASSQDPTAGEKLFF. The chain couples TRBV4-3 to TRBJ1-4; the D is unclear. Germline CDR1 LGHNA, CDR2 YSLEER. V was cut by 0 bases and J by 7 bases, with 12 bases left in between. The CDR3 loop spans 15 amino acids.

Only one count was recorded for this clone. The chain couples TRBV3-1 (or the pseudogene TRBV3-2) to TRBJ2-5; 8 bases are a match to TRBD2. The CDR3 totals 15 residues. The ends lost 3 bases at V and 6 bases at J; junction bases unmatched: 9. Germline CDR1 reads LGHDT; CDR2 reads YNNKEL (reference sequence). CDR3 sequence reads: CASSQGLVAGQTQYF. CDR3 in DNA: TGTGCCAGCAGCCAGGGACTAGTCGCCGGGCAGACCCAGTACTTC.

J is TRBJ1-2 and V is TRBV14; D remains ambiguous. This CDR3 contains 21 residues. Germline V gives CDR1 SGHDN, CDR2 FVKESK. V dropped 1 base and J dropped 4 bases, with 31 bases sitting between them. As DNA, the CDR3 is TGTGCCAGCAGCCAAGTCCACTATCGGGCCCGGACTAACTCTCGTCCCTATGGCTACACCTTC. Its protein is CASSQVHYRARTNSRPYGYTF. Supplemented by reference TRBV14 and TRBJ1-2, the full variable domain reads EAGVTQFPSHSVIEKGQTVTLRCDPISGHDNLYWYRRVMGKEIKFLLHFVKESKQDESGMPNNRFLAERTGGTYSTLKVQPAELEDSGVYFCASSQVHYRARTNSRPYGYTFGSGTRLTVV.

Note on this clone: The sample holds other DNA sequences that translate to the same CDR3. The V gene is TRBV19, the J gene TRBJ2-7, with 8 bases matching TRBD1. The germline CDR1 and CDR2 sequences are LNHDA and SQIVND (reference sequence). The CDR3 is made up of 13 amino acids. V trimming: 1 base; J trimming: 6 bases; junction bases outside the gene matches: 2. The CDR3 DNA follows: TGTGCCAGTAGTATAGGAACAGGGGGCGAGCAGTACTTC. Translated, it gives CASSIGTGGEQYF.